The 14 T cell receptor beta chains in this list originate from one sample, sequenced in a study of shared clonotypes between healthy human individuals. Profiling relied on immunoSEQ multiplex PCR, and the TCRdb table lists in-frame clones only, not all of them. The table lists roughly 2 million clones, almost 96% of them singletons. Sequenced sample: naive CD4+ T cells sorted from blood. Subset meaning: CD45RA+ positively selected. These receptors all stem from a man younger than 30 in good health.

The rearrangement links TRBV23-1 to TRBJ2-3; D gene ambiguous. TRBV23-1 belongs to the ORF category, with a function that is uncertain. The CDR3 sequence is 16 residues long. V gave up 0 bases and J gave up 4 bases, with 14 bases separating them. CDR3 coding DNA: TGCGCCAGCAGTCAATCGATTTTTCGGAGCCCAGATACGCAGTATTTT. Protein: CASSQSIFRSPDTQYF.

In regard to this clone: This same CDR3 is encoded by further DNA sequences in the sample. CDR3 nucleotides: TGTGCCTGGAGTATGGGACAGGGCAACGGAAACACCATATATTTT. As protein: CAWSMGQGNGNTIYF. This chain connects TRBV30 to TRBJ1-3, with 9 bases identical to TRBD1. The CDR3 runs 15 residues. Looked up from germline, CDR1 is GTSNPN and CDR2 is SVGIG (reference sequence). The junction had 6 bases not matched to a gene; V was cut back by 2 bases and J by 4 bases.

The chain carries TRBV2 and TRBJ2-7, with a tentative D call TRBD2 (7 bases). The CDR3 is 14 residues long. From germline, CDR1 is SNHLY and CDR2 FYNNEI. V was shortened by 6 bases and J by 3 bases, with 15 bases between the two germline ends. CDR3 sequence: CASRAGQLLYEQYF. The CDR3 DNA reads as TGTGCCAGCAGAGCGGGACAATTACTCTACGAGCAGTACTTC.

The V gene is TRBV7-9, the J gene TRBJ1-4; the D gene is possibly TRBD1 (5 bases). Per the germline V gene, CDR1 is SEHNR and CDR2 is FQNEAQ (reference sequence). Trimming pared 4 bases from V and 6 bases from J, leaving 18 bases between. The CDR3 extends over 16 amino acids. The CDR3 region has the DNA TGTGCCAGCAGCTCCCATGGGGGGGTTTGGGATGAAAAACTGTTTTTT. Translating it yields CASSSHGGVWDEKLFF. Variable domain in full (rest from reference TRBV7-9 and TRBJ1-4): DTGVSQNPRHKITKRGQNVTFRCDPISEHNRLYWYRQTLGQGPEFLTYFQNEAQLEKSRLLSDRFSAERPKGSFSTLEIQRTEQGDSAMYLCASSSHGGVWDEKLFFGSGTQLSVL.

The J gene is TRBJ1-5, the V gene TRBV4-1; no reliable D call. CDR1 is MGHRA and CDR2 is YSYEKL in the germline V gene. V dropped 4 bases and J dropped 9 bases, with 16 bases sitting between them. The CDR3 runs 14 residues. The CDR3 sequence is CASSLPGGPGPQHF. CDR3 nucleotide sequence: TGCGCCAGCAGCCTACCCGGCGGCCCAGGGCCCCAGCATTTT.

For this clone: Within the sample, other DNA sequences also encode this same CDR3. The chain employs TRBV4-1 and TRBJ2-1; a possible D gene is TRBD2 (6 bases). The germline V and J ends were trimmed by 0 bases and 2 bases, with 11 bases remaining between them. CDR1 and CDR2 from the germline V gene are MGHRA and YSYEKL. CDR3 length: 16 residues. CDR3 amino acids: CASSQDPGGTYNEQFF. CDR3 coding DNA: TGCGCCAGCAGCCAAGATCCTGGAGGGACCTACAATGAGCAGTTCTTC.

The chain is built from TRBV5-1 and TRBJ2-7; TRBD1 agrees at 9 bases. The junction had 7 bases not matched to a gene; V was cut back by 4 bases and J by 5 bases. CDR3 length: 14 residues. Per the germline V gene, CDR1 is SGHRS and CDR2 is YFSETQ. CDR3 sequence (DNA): TGCGCCAGCAGCCACCCCGGGACAGGGCACGAGCAGTACTTC. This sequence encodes CASSHPGTGHEQYF.

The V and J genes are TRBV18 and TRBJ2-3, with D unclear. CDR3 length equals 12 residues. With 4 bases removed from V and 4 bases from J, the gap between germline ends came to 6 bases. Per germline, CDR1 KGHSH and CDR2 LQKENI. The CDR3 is CASSQYADTQYF. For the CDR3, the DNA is TGTGCCAGCTCACAATACGCAGATACGCAGTATTTT.

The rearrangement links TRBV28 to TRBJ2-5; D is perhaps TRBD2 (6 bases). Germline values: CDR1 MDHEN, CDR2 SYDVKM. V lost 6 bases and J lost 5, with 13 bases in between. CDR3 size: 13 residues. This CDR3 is CASSAGGKETQYF. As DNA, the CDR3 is TGTGCCAGCAGCGCTGGGGGGAAGGAGACCCAGTACTTC.

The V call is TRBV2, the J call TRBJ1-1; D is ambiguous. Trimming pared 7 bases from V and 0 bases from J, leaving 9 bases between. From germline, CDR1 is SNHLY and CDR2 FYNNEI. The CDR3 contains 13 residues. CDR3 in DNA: TGTGCCAGCATCGGCGTCTTGAACACTGAAGCTTTCTTT. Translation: CASIGVLNTEAFF.

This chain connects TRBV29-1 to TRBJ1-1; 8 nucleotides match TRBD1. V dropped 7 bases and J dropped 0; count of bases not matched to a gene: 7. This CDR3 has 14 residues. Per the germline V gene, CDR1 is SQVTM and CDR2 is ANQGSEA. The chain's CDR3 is CSATRQGLNTEAFF. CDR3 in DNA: TGCAGCGCCACCCGACAGGGGTTGAACACTGAAGCTTTCTTT.

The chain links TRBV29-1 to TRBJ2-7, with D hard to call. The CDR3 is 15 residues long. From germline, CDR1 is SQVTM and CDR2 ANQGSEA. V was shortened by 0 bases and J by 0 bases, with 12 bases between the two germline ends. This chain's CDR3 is CSVEDWYDNSYEQYF. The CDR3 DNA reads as TGCAGCGTTGAAGATTGGTACGATAACTCCTACGAGCAGTACTTC.

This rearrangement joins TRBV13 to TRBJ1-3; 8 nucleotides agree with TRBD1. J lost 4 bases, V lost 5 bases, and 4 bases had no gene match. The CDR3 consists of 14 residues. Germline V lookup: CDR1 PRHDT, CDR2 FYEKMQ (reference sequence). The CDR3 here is CASSLRDRGNTIYF. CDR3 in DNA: TGTGCCAGCAGCCTCAGGGACAGGGGAAACACCATATATTTT.

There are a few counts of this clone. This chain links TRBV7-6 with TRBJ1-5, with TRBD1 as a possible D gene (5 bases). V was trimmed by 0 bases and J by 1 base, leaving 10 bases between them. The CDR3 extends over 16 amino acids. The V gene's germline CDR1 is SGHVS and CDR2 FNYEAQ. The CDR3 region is CASSLAGGGSNQPQHF. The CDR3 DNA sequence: TGTGCCAGCAGCTTAGCGGGGGGAGGAAGCAATCAGCCCCAGCATTTT.